Listed here are 29 T cell receptor beta chains from one sample, sequenced in a study of T cell repertoires in cytomegalovirus infection. These receptors lack a known antigen. TCRdb reanalysed the reads using MiXCR and keeps one entry per CDR3 protein. The sample yields about 920,000 distinct CDR3 sequences, around 32% seen once. Sequenced material: cultured CD8+ T cells from PBMCs, taken from culture after CMV antigen stimulation. All receptors come from a human donor in good health (CMV status not recorded). Some clones in this sample may be carry-over from other donors' samples.

The chain recombines TRBV27 with TRBJ2-1, with a weak D call TRBD1 (6 bases). This CDR3 contains 14 residues. CDR1 is MNHEY, CDR2 SMNVEV, per germline (reference sequence). V was trimmed by 1 base and J by 7 bases, leaving 11 bases between them. CDR3 nucleotide sequence: TGTGCCAGCAGTTTATTCCGTCAGGGGAATGAGCAGTTCTTC. The encoded protein is CASSLFRQGNEQFF.

This chain's CDR3 is CASSYPYPGHHQETQYF. In DNA form, the CDR3 reads TGTGCCAGCAGTTATCCCTACCCGGGACATCACCAAGAGACCCAGTACTTC. The chain combines TRBV6-6 with TRBJ2-5; D is possibly TRBD1 (6 bases). Trimming took off 3 bases at V and 0 bases at J, with 17 bases between the two ends. Germline V gene lookup returns CDR1 MNHNY and CDR2 SVGAGI (reference sequence). This CDR3 region has 17 residues.

This clonotype appeared a few times. The chain recombines TRBV15 with TRBJ2-1; D might be TRBD2 (6 bases). V was trimmed by 4 bases and J by 3 bases, leaving 13 bases between them. There are 15 residues in the CDR3. Germline values: CDR1 LNHNV, CDR2 YYDKDF (reference sequence). CDR3 amino acids: CATSTGLNNYNEQFF. The CDR3 DNA reads TGTGCCACCAGCACTGGACTAAACAACTACAATGAGCAGTTCTTC.

This clonotype has a count of ten or more. The rearrangement joins TRBV7-8 to TRBJ1-2, with unresolved D. Germline lookup yields CDR1 SGHVS and CDR2 FQNEAQ. The V end was cut by 4 bases, the J end by 8 bases, with 8 bases between. The CDR3 runs to 11 residues. The CDR3 DNA is TGTGCCAGCAGCTCCGATCTGGGCTACACCTTC. This gives the protein CASSSDLGYTF. The entire variable domain, with the rest obtained from reference TRBV7-8 and TRBJ1-2, is as follows: GAGVSQSPRYKVAKRGQDVALRCDPISGHVSLFWYQQALGQGPEFLTYFQNEAQLDKSGLPSDRFFAERPEGSVSTLKIQRTQQEDSAVYLCASSSDLGYTFGSGTRLTVV.

The chain uses TRBV5-6 and TRBJ1-2; possible D gene TRBD1, 6 bases. The germline gives CDR1 SGHDT, CDR2 YYEEEE. CDR3 length: 16 amino acids. V was cut by 4 bases and J by 4 bases, with 20 bases left in between. CDR3 in amino acids: CASSPRRGGIGYGYTF. The CDR3 DNA sequence: TGTGCCAGCAGCCCGCGCCGGGGGGGCATAGGCTATGGCTACACCTTC. The full variable domain, in which reference TRBV5-6 and TRBJ1-2 provide the parts outside the CDR3, is DAGVTQSPTHLIKTRGQQVTLRCSPKSGHDTVSWYQQALGQGPQFIFQYYEEEERQRGNFPDRFSGHQFPNYSSELNVNALLLGDSALYLCASSPRRGGIGYGYTFGSGTRLTVV.

This clonotype was counted only a few times. V usage is TRBV9 and J usage is TRBJ2-2; D ambiguous. V was shortened by 0 bases and J by 7 bases, with 13 bases between the two germline ends. This CDR3 spans 15 amino acids. The germline V gene encodes CDR1 SGDLS and CDR2 YYNGEE. CDR3 sequence: CASSVDERVSGELFF. CDR3 in DNA: TGTGCCAGCAGCGTAGATGAAAGGGTTAGCGGGGAGCTGTTTTTT.

As concerns this clonotype: Relative to the germline gene, one junction end is altered; a read error may explain this. The chain links TRBV9 to TRBJ2-1, with D possibly matching TRBD2 (6 bases). The CDR3 has 15 residues. Per the germline V gene, CDR1 is SGDLS and CDR2 is YYNGEE. CDR3 loop: CASSVAGDAGNKQFF. The CDR3 bases are TGTGCCAGCAGCGTAGCGGGGGATGCGGGCAATAAGCAGTTCTTC.

The rearrangement links TRBV2 to TRBJ2-5, with D possibly TRBD2 on 5 matching bases. This CDR3 spans 11 amino acids. V was cut by 9 bases and J by 9 bases, with 14 bases left in between. Germline CDR1 and CDR2: SNHLY and FYNNEI. As DNA, the CDR3 is TGTGCCAGGCAGGACCCGGAGGCCCAGTACTTC. Protein: CARQDPEAQYF.

The chain combines TRBV6-1 with TRBJ1-4; 8 bases align to TRBD1. V was pared by 3 bases and J by 5 bases, with 26 bases of the junction left unmatched. The germline gives CDR1 MNHNS, CDR2 SASEGT. This CDR3 has 22 amino acids. CDR3 in amino acids: CASSDPSSPVVRPRGQNEKLFF. The CDR3 DNA sequence: TGTGCCAGCAGTGATCCGTCCTCTCCGGTTGTGCGGCCCAGGGGGCAAAATGAAAAACTGTTTTTT.

This clonotype was seen only a few times. The J gene is TRBJ1-5, the V gene TRBV7-8; D is unclear. V was pared by 10 bases and J by 10 bases, with 20 bases between. The CDR3 is 13 amino acids. CDR1 and CDR2 from the germline V gene are SGHVS and FQNEAQ. The CDR3 coding sequence is TGTGCCACCCAGGATTCTGCAATCAGCCCCCAGCATTTT. Encoded protein: CATQDSAISPQHF.

This clonotype has a handful of counts. The genes are TRBV4-1 and TRBJ2-3, with a possible D match to TRBD2 (6 bases). Germline CDR1 is MGHRA and CDR2 is YSYEKL. The CDR3 is made up of 14 amino acids. Trimming took off 3 bases at V and 5 bases at J, with 12 bases between the two ends. DNA for the CDR3: TGCGCCAGCAGCCACCCGGGAGAGGAAGATACGCAGTATTTT. This translates into CASSHPGEEDTQYF.

The chain couples TRBV6-1 to TRBJ2-2, with D maybe TRBD1 (5 bases). Deletions cut 2 bases from V and 0 bases from J, with 13 bases between. The CDR3 extends over 17 amino acids. Per germline, CDR1 MNHNS and CDR2 SASEGT. In DNA form, the CDR3 reads TGTGCCAGCAGTGAAAATTATAGACAGTCGAACACCGGGGAGCTGTTTTTT. Translation gives CASSENYRQSNTGELFF.

There are a few counts of this clonotype. The J gene is TRBJ2-5, the V gene TRBV27; 8 bases are shared with TRBD1. The CDR3 contains 14 residues. From germline, CDR1 is MNHEY and CDR2 SMNVEV (reference sequence). V was clipped by 6 bases and J by 5 bases; unmatched bases: 8. The CDR3 loop is CASSYQGAEETQYF. CDR3 DNA sequence: TGTGCCAGCAGCTACCAGGGGGCGGAGGAGACCCAGTACTTC.

This clonotype has more than one count but fewer than ten. This chain uses TRBV6-1 with TRBJ1-1; D ambiguous. The ends were cut back, 8 bases at V and 1 base at J, with 20 bases in the middle. Germline CDR1 reads MNHNS; CDR2 reads SASEGT. CDR3 length: 16 amino acids. The CDR3 bases are TGTGCCAGCGGGCCATTTTTCGACTGGGAGAACACTGAAGCTTTCTTT. Translation gives CASGPFFDWENTEAFF.

This clonotype was seen a few times. The V gene is TRBV25-1, the J gene TRBJ1-6; the D is unclear. V was pared by 3 bases and J by 9 bases, with 9 bases between. Germline V gene sequence: CDR1 MGHDK, CDR2 SYGVNS. This CDR3 comprises 13 residues. The CDR3 DNA reads as TGTGCCAGCAGTGAGGTATTAGGTTCACCCCTCCACTTT. Translation: CASSEVLGSPLHF.

The V call is TRBV4-1, the J call TRBJ2-2; the match to TRBD1 covers 10 bases. The CDR3 totals 16 residues. The V gene end was trimmed by 3 bases and the J gene end by 4 bases; junction bases not matched to a gene: 5. Germline values: CDR1 MGHRA, CDR2 YSYEKL. DNA for the CDR3: TGCGCCAGCAGCCACTCCCGGACAGGGGGCACCGGGGAGCTGTTTTTT. Its protein product is CASSHSRTGGTGELFF.

This clonotype was seen only a few times. The J gene is TRBJ1-2, the V gene TRBV18, with no clear D. CDR1 is KGHSH, CDR2 LQKENI, per germline. Trimming removed 0 bases at V and 4 bases at J, with 9 bases between. The CDR3 sequence is 14 residues long. Written as DNA, the CDR3 is TGTGCCAGCTCACCACCCGAGTTCGCCTATGGCTACACCTTC. As protein: CASSPPEFAYGYTF.

Note on this clonotype: A much larger clone lies a single base off, so this may be a read error. The gene calls are TRBV28 and TRBJ1-4; no clear D gene. Germline V gene data show CDR1 as MDHEN and CDR2 as SYDVKM. V lost 5 bases to trimming and J lost 0 bases, with 10 bases between them. This CDR3 spans 15 amino acids. In DNA form, the CDR3 reads TGTGCCAGCAGTGAACCCCGTGCAACTAATGAAAAACTGTTTTTT. It yields the protein CASSEPRATNEKLFF. Looking up the rest from reference TRBV28 and TRBJ1-4 gives the full variable domain: DVKVTQSSRYLVKRTGEKVFLECVQDMDHENMFWYRQDPGLGLRLIYFSYDVKMKEKGDIPEGYSVSREKKERFSLILESASTNQTSMYLCASSEPRATNEKLFFGSGTQLSVL.

This clonotype came up many times. The V call is TRBV7-2, the J call TRBJ2-5, with D possibly TRBD2 on 5 matching bases. The CDR3 is 14 residues long. In germline, CDR1 is SGHTA, CDR2 FQGNSA. Deletions cut 1 base from V and 3 bases from J, with 9 bases between. The CDR3 region has the DNA TGTGCCAGCAGCTTAGAGGCAGCGGAAGAGACCCAGTACTTC. This encodes CASSLEAAEETQYF.

This clonotype showed up just a few times. The rearrangement links TRBV4-3 to TRBJ2-1; a possible D gene is TRBD1 (6 bases). Germline CDR1 LGHNA, CDR2 YSLEER. The germline V and J ends were trimmed by 4 bases and 1 base, with 11 bases remaining between them. The length of the CDR3 is 15 residues. CDR3 bases: TGCGCCAGCAGCCGGAGAGGGGGTTCCTACAATGAGCAGTTCTTC. It codes for CASSRRGGSYNEQFF.

V usage is TRBV29-1 and J usage is TRBJ2-1; D remains unclear. Germline V CDR1 and CDR2: SQVTM, ANQGSEA. The CDR3 has 15 residues. V was shortened by 4 bases and J by 0 bases, with 13 bases between the two germline ends. CDR3 DNA sequence: TGCAGCGTTGTGTACCCCCCGAGCTCCTACAATGAGCAGTTCTTC. Its translation is CSVVYPPSSYNEQFF.

A single count supports this clonotype. The V and J genes are TRBV2 and TRBJ2-4; D not certain. The V end was cut by 6 bases, the J end by 0 bases, with 12 bases between. Germline V gives CDR1 SNHLY, CDR2 FYNNEI. There are 15 residues in the CDR3. In DNA form, the CDR3 reads TGTGCCAGCAGACGACCCGAGGTAGCCAAAAACATTCAGTACTTC. Translated: CASRRPEVAKNIQYF. Complete variable domain (other parts from reference TRBV2 and TRBJ2-4): EPEVTQTPSHQVTQMGQEVILRCVPISNHLYFYWYRQILGQKVEFLVSFYNNEISEKSEIFDDQFSVERPDGSNFTLKIRSTKLEDSAMYFCASRRPEVAKNIQYFGAGTRLSVL.

This clonotype appeared a few times. J is TRBJ2-5 and V is TRBV5-5; the D is unclear. V was clipped by 1 base and J by 2 bases, with 9 bases between them. The CDR3 length is 14 residues. The germline gives CDR1 SGHKS, CDR2 YYEKEE (reference sequence). CDR3 protein: CASSLWNRQETQYF. CDR3 coding DNA: TGTGCCAGCAGCTTGTGGAACAGACAAGAGACCCAGTACTTC.

In this sample, this clonotype turned up a few times. This rearrangement joins TRBV6-2 or TRBV6-3 to TRBJ1-2; no firm D call. Looked up from germline, CDR1 is MNHEY and CDR2 is SVGEGT. CDR3 length: 11 amino acids. Trimming cost V 11 bases and J 14 bases, with 21 bases left between them. CDR3 coding DNA: TGTGCCGCCAGCAGCCCGGGAACCTATACCTTC. Encoded protein: CAASSPGTYTF.

Only a few counts were recorded for this clonotype. The chain uses TRBV7-6 and TRBJ2-7, with 12 bases aligning to TRBD2. The junction had 6 bases not matched to a gene; V was cut back by 4 bases and J by 5 bases. CDR3 length: 15 residues. Per germline, CDR1 SGHVS and CDR2 FNYEAQ. CDR3 in amino acids: CASSYLAGGQNEQYF. CDR3 DNA: TGTGCCAGCAGCTATCTAGCGGGGGGGCAGAACGAGCAGTACTTC.

This clonotype occurred a few times. The chain links TRBV4-1 to TRBJ2-5; D is possibly TRBD2 (6 bases). Looked up from germline, CDR1 is MGHRA and CDR2 is YSYEKL. Deletions cut 5 bases from V and 5 bases from J, with 15 bases between. CDR3 length: 14 residues. The CDR3 sequence is CASSLGLQRETQYF. The CDR3 coding sequence is TGCGCCAGCAGCTTGGGACTTCAGAGGGAGACCCAGTACTTC.

This rearrangement joins TRBV7-9 to TRBJ2-6; D not certain. This CDR3 spans 15 amino acids. Per the germline V gene, CDR1 is SEHNR and CDR2 is FQNEAQ (reference sequence). V shed 1 base and J shed 3 bases, with 7 bases lying between them. The DNA of the CDR3 is TGTGCCAGCAGCTTAGGCCGGAATGGGGCCAACGTCCTGACTTTC. It codes for CASSLGRNGANVLTF.

This chain connects TRBV10-3 to TRBJ2-1, with 9 bases identical to TRBD2. Germline V gene data show CDR1 as ENHRY and CDR2 as SYGVKD. The J segment lost 7 bases and the V segment lost 11 bases, leaving 12 bases of the junction unmatched. This CDR3 region has 14 residues. The CDR3 region has the DNA TGTGCCTCCCGCGGCGGGGGGGGGAGAAATGAGCAGTTCTTC. This codes for CASRGGGGRNEQFF.

This clonotype was found many times. The rearrangement uses TRBV7-9 and TRBJ2-1; TRBD2 matches 8 bases. V shed 5 bases and J 8 bases; nucleotides not matched to a gene: 14. The CDR3 consists of 16 residues. Per germline, CDR1 SEHNR and CDR2 FQNEAQ (reference sequence). CDR3 protein: CASSGTTSGNVHEQFF. The CDR3 nucleotides are TGTGCCAGCAGCGGTACTACTAGCGGTAATGTCCATGAGCAGTTCTTC.